This T cell receptor (beta chain) was sequenced during a study of T and B cells in COVID-19 patients. Multiplex PCR with BIOMED2 TRB-A/B primer pools amplified TRB rearrangements. TCRdb used MiXCR to reprocess the multiplex PCR reads, holding one entry per CDR3 protein. The profile shows around 16,000 distinct CDR3 sequences, 27% of them singletons. Each TRB amplification used about 250-550 ng of genomic DNA from blood. The sample taken for sequencing was blood. The receptor was derived from a human donor who had recovered from COVID-19.

CDR3 coding DNA: TGTGCCAGCAGCTCCCGACAGGGGGTCAACTCTGGAAACACCATATATTTT. Residues: CASSSRQGVNSGNTIYF. J is TRBJ1-3 and V is TRBV7-9; TRBD1 agrees at 9 bases. The CDR3 contains 17 residues. V lost 4 bases, J lost 0 bases, and 7 bases stayed unmatched. The germline gives CDR1 SEHNR, CDR2 FQNEAQ (reference sequence).